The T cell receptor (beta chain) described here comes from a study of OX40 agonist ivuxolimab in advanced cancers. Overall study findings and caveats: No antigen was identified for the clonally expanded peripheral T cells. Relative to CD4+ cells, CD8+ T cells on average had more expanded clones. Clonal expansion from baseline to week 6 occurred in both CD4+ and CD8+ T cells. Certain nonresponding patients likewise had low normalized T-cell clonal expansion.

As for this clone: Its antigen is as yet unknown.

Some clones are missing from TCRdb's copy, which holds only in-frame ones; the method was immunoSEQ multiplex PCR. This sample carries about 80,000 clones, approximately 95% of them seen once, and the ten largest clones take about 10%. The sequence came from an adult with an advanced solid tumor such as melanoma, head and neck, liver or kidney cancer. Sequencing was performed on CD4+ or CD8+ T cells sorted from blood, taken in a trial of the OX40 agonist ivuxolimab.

The CDR3: CASSESTGWYGYTF. The CDR3 region has the DNA TGTGCCAGCAGTGAGTCTACAGGGTGGTATGGCTACACCTTC. The genes are TRBV2 and TRBJ1-2; tentatively, D is TRBD1 (6 bases). The CDR3 runs 14 residues. Germline V gene data show CDR1 as SNHLY and CDR2 as FYNNEI. V lost 3 bases and J 5 bases, leaving 13 bases between the germline ends.